The clone carrying this TCR beta chain occurred many times. Unique molecular identifiers (one per individual cDNA molecule) were attached. TCRdb re-derived calls from the 5' RACE reads in MiXCR, one entry per CDR3 protein. The sample includes some 48,000 distinct CDR3 sequences, approximately 5.7% of them seen just once. These data originate in a study of early T cells in non-severe SARS-CoV-2 infection. Looking at the study overall: RNA in bulk from unsorted whole blood was sequenced, and chains were unpaired.

J lost 2 bases, V lost 1 base, and 4 bases had no gene match. Germline CDR1 and CDR2: LGHDT and YNNKEL (reference sequence). CDR3 size: 17 residues. The starting material was whole blood, obtained at baseline. This clonotype originated in an adult who was a healthcare worker with PCR-confirmed SARS-CoV-2 infection or an uninfected control (not recorded which). The chain links TRBV3-1 to TRBJ2-6; 8 bases line up with TRBD2. The CDR3 sequence: CASSQGRRGAGANVLTF. Here the CDR3 DNA reads TGTGCCAGCAGCCAAGGGCGGCGGGGGGCTGGGGCCAACGTCCTGACTTTC. The full variable domain, its missing parts supplied by reference TRBV3-1 and TRBJ2-6, is DTAVSQTPKYLVTQMGNDKSIKCEQNLGHDTMYWYKQDSKKFLKIMFSYNNKELIINETVPNRFSPKSPDKAHLNLHINSLELGDSAVYFCASSQGRRGAGANVLTFGAGSRLTVL.